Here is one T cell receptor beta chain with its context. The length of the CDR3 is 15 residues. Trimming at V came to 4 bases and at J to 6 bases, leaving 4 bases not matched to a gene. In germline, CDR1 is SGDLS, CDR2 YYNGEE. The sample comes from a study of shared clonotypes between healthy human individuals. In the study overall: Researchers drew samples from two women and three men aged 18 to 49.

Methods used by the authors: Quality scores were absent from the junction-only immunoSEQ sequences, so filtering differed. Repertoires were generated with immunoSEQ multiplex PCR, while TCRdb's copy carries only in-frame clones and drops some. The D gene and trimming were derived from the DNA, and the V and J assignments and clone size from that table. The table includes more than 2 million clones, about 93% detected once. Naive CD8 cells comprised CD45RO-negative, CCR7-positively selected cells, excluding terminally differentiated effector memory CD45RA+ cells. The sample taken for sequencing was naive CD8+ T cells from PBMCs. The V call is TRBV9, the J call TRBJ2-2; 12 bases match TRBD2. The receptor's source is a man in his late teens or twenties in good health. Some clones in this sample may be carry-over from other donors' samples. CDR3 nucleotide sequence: TGTGCCAGCAGCCCCCTAGCGGGAGGGGCCGGGGAGCTGTTTTTT. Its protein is CASSPLAGGAGELFF.